The sequence of this T cell receptor beta chain was determined in a study of cytomegalovirus exposure and HLA in healthy donors. Study-wide points: Rarity marked most TCR sequences, yet some public TCRs occurred in many donors. Three CMV-associated chains were confirmed in vitro to be specific for CMV antigens. Some TCR beta chains (over 150 of them) were listed as cytomegalovirus-associated.

This CDR3 comprises 15 residues. The J segment lost 5 bases and the V segment lost 5 bases, leaving 9 bases of the junction unmatched. CDR1 and CDR2 from the germline V gene are MDHEN and SYDVKM. As for this clone: The target antigen is unknown.

Generated by immunoSEQ multiplex PCR, the TCRdb table keeps only in-frame clones and is missing some. The table lists 70,000 to 75,000 clones, roughly 93% of them singletons. This chain uses TRBV28 with TRBJ2-5; TRBD1 matches at 9 bases. The receptor comes from a woman in her late teens or twenties in good health and CMV-seropositive. The specimen was PBMCs. CDR3 sequence reads: CASSLRQGGWETQYF. In nucleotides, the CDR3 is TGTGCCAGCAGTCTACGACAGGGGGGCTGGGAGACCCAGTACTTC.